Below, 29 T cell receptor beta chains from the same sample are listed, as sequenced in a study of cytomegalovirus exposure and HLA in healthy donors. Primers: 60 Vbeta forward and 13 Jbeta reverse. The data were produced by immunoSEQ multiplex PCR, yet TCRdb's version contains in-frame clones alone and is incomplete. Of 130,000 or so clones in the sample, more than 70% were seen once. The source material was PBMCs. The receptor set was obtained from a woman in her sixties or seventies in good health and CMV-seronegative.

This clone has a handful of counts. The V gene is TRBV19, the J gene TRBJ1-4; D remains ambiguous. Trimming stripped 2 bases from V and 0 bases from J, with 4 bases between. The CDR3 spans 14 residues. CDR1 is LNHDA, CDR2 SQIVND, per germline (reference sequence). In DNA, the CDR3 is TGTGCCAGTAGTATAAGCTCAACTAATGAAAAACTGTTTTTT. It translates to CASSISSTNEKLFF. Drawing the rest from reference TRBV19 and TRBJ1-4, the complete variable domain is DGGITQSPKYLFRKEGQNVTLSCEQNLNHDAMYWYRQDPGQGLRLIYYSQIVNDFQKGDIAEGYSVSREKKESFPLTVTSAQKNPTAFYLCASSISSTNEKLFFGSGTQLSVL.

The V and J genes are TRBV27 and TRBJ2-2; 9 bases are a match to TRBD2. V was clipped by 8 bases and J by 6 bases; unmatched bases: 13. Germline loops: CDR1 MNHEY, CDR2 SMNVEV (reference sequence). The CDR3 loop spans 16 amino acids. As DNA, the CDR3 is TGTGCCAGCGGAAAGGAGGTAGCGGGAGAACCCGGGGAGCTGTTTTTT. Residues: CASGKEVAGEPGELFF.

This clone was counted once. The J gene is TRBJ2-2, the V gene TRBV2, with D perhaps matching TRBD2 (6 bases). V dropped 4 bases and J dropped 1 base, with 22 bases sitting between them. There are 19 residues in the CDR3. Germline V gene lookup returns CDR1 SNHLY and CDR2 FYNNEI. The CDR3 here is CASSARSAGYSKNTGELFF. CDR3 sequence (DNA): TGTGCCAGCAGTGCTAGGTCGGCGGGGTATTCAAAGAACACCGGGGAGCTGTTTTTT.

The chain combines TRBV20-1 with TRBJ1-6; D remains ambiguous. The CDR3 spans 10 residues. The germline gives CDR1 DFQATT, CDR2 SNEGSKA (reference sequence). With 6 bases removed from V and 16 bases from J, the gap between germline ends came to 13 bases. CDR3 nucleotide sequence: TGCAGTGCGCGAGACACAAAGCTCCACTTT. Residues: CSARDTKLHF.

The gene calls are TRBV2 and TRBJ2-7, with D perhaps TRBD2 (6 bases). CDR1 and CDR2 from the germline V gene are SNHLY and FYNNEI. The CDR3 is 14 amino acids. Trimming took off 3 bases at V and 0 bases at J, with 9 bases between the two ends. The CDR3, as DNA: TGTGCCAGCAGTGACGCGGGGTTCTCCTACGAGCAGTACTTC. Translated: CASSDAGFSYEQYF.

This chain uses TRBV29-1 with TRBJ2-3; TRBD2 matches 7 bases. The V gene end was trimmed by 4 bases and the J gene end by 4 bases; junction bases not matched to a gene: 11. The length of the CDR3 is 15 residues. The germline gives CDR1 SQVTM, CDR2 ANQGSEA. The CDR3 loop is CSVGDRVGGADTQYF. In DNA, the CDR3 is TGCAGCGTTGGGGACCGGGTGGGAGGGGCAGATACGCAGTATTTT.

The chain recombines TRBV27 with TRBJ2-3; D remains ambiguous. Germline V lookup: CDR1 MNHEY, CDR2 SMNVEV (reference sequence). The CDR3 covers 15 residues. Trimming shortened V by 1 base and J by 0 bases, and 8 bases separated the two germline ends. CDR3 in DNA: TGTGCCAGCAGTTTATTCGGTACTAGCACAGATACGCAGTATTTT. It translates to CASSLFGTSTDTQYF.

This clone occurred once. The chain combines TRBV5-4 with TRBJ1-2, with D perhaps TRBD1 (6 bases). V was pared by 10 bases and J by 8 bases, with 27 bases between. The germline V gene has CDR1 SGHNT and CDR2 YYREEE (reference sequence). There are 15 residues in the CDR3. Here the CDR3 reads CAGKGGTPQGVGYTF. In nucleotides, the CDR3 is TGTGCCGGGAAGGGAGGGACACCGCAAGGAGTAGGCTACACCTTC.

V gene TRBV5-6 combines with J gene TRBJ2-7; D remains ambiguous. Germline loops: CDR1 SGHDT, CDR2 YYEEEE. Trimming removed 4 bases from V and 0 bases from J, with 11 bases in between. The CDR3 is made up of 14 amino acids. The CDR3 protein is CASSPGLSSYEQYF. In nucleotides, the CDR3 is TGTGCCAGCAGCCCCGGGTTGAGCTCCTACGAGCAGTACTTC.

The chain recombines TRBV5-1 with TRBJ2-2, with TRBD2 matching over 10 bases. The J segment lost 1 base and the V segment lost 3 bases, leaving 21 bases of the junction unmatched. Per the germline V gene, CDR1 is SGHRS and CDR2 is YFSETQ. The CDR3 runs to 22 residues. In DNA, the CDR3 is TGCGCCAGCAGCTGGTCCGGACAGGGCCGAAGGGGACTAGCGTGGAACACCGGGGAGCTGTTTTTT. This codes for CASSWSGQGRRGLAWNTGELFF.

This clone is a singleton in its sample. V and J are TRBV2 and TRBJ2-2, with D possibly being TRBD1 (5 bases). The germline gives CDR1 SNHLY, CDR2 FYNNEI. V lost 6 bases and J 2 bases, leaving 13 bases between the germline ends. The CDR3 consists of 15 residues. In nucleotides, the CDR3 is TGTGCCAGCAGCCAAATGACAGCAAACACCGGGGAGCTGTTTTTT. Amino acids: CASSQMTANTGELFF.

V gene TRBV7-2 combines with J gene TRBJ1-5; TRBD1 might be the D (6 bases). The CDR3 extends over 14 amino acids. The germline V and J ends were trimmed by 9 bases and 0 bases, with 12 bases remaining between them. Germline CDR1 SGHTA, CDR2 FQGNSA. CDR3 sequence (DNA): TGTGCCAGTAGGGGGGGAGGTAGCAATCAGCCCCAGCATTTT. Encoded protein: CASRGGGSNQPQHF.

This clone was detected once. The genes are TRBV6-1 and TRBJ1-1, with D maybe TRBD1 (6 bases). CDR1 MNHNS and CDR2 SASEGT come from the germline V gene. The CDR3 contains 14 residues. V gave up 6 bases and J gave up 0 bases, with 11 bases separating them. DNA for the CDR3: TGTGCCAGCAGCCTTGGACAGCTGAACACTGAAGCTTTCTTT. Protein sequence: CASSLGQLNTEAFF.

This rearrangement joins TRBV29-1 to TRBJ2-7; 9 bases align to TRBD1. Germline CDR1 is SQVTM and CDR2 is ANQGSEA. This CDR3 is built from 17 residues. J was trimmed by 3 bases and V by 6 bases; bases with no gene match: 18. CDR3 in DNA: TGCAGCGTCGCAGCCGGGACAGGGCGTCCTTCGGGCTACGAGCAGTACTTC. It specifies CSVAAGTGRPSGYEQYF.

V and J are TRBV6-5 and TRBJ1-1; D might be TRBD1 (6 bases). The CDR3 runs 14 residues. V was trimmed by 4 bases and J by 11 bases, leaving 20 bases between them. CDR1 is MNHEY and CDR2 is SVGAGI in the germline V gene. CDR3 sequence (DNA): TGTGCCAGCAGTTTGACAGGCGTTTTGATTCCGGCTTTCTTT. Amino acids: CASSLTGVLIPAFF.

The chain recombines TRBV7-6 with TRBJ1-3, with TRBD1 matching over 8 bases. This CDR3 comprises 15 residues. The trim removed 0 bases at V and 3 bases at J, leaving 1 base unmatched. Germline V gene sequence: CDR1 SGHVS, CDR2 FNYEAQ. The DNA for the CDR3 is TGTGCCAGCAGCTTAGCCGGGACAGGTGGAAACACCATATATTTT. Encoded protein: CASSLAGTGGNTIYF.

Only one count was recorded for this clone. The V gene is TRBV9, the J gene TRBJ2-1, with TRBD1 identical over 9 bases. CDR3 length: 15 amino acids. V was clipped by 4 bases and J by 5 bases; unmatched bases: 7. The germline V gene encodes CDR1 SGDLS and CDR2 YYNGEE. CDR3 region: CASSSTGGYNNEQFF. CDR3 nucleotide sequence: TGTGCCAGCAGCTCGACAGGGGGATATAACAATGAGCAGTTCTTC.

J is TRBJ2-7 and V is TRBV4-1, with D possibly TRBD2 on 6 matching bases. The germline CDR1 and CDR2 sequences are MGHRA and YSYEKL. Trimming stripped 6 bases from V and 4 bases from J, with 22 bases between. CDR3 size: 16 residues. The CDR3 DNA follows: TGCGCCAGCAGGACGAACGCCGGCGGGGTGGGTTACGAGCAGTACTTC. Its protein is CASRTNAGGVGYEQYF.

The V and J genes are TRBV27 and TRBJ1-5, with D perhaps TRBD1 (6 bases). Trimming cost V 5 bases and J 3 bases, with 11 bases left between them. The germline V gene encodes CDR1 MNHEY and CDR2 SMNVEV (reference sequence). The CDR3 loop spans 14 amino acids. CDR3 sequence reads: CASSRTGNNQPQHF. The CDR3 DNA is TGTGCCAGCAGTCGAACAGGGAACAATCAGCCCCAGCATTTT.

This clone was counted once. The sample holds other DNA sequences that translate to the same CDR3. This chain links TRBV27 with TRBJ2-3, with D perhaps TRBD1 (5 bases). This CDR3 is 13 amino acids long. Germline CDR1 reads MNHEY; CDR2 reads SMNVEV (reference sequence). The V end lost 0 bases, the J end lost 5 bases, and 6 bases lay between the germline ends. DNA of the CDR3: TGTGCCAGCAGTTTATCTAGGGGAGATACGCAGTATTTT. Translation gives CASSLSRGDTQYF.

The DNA of the CDR3 is TGTGCCATCGTCTTGGACGACGGGAATACGCAGTATTTT. Protein sequence: CAIVLDDGNTQYF. The chain has TRBV6-1 and TRBJ2-3, with a tentative D call TRBD2 (5 bases). The germline CDR1 and CDR2 sequences are MNHNS and SASEGT. The CDR3 runs to 13 residues. Trimming shortened V by 10 bases and J by 7 bases, and 18 bases separated the two germline ends.

The rearrangement links TRBV4-1 to TRBJ2-1; possibly TRBD2 for D (5 bases). V was cut by 4 bases and J by 6 bases, with 16 bases left in between. From germline, CDR1 is MGHRA and CDR2 YSYEKL. The CDR3 extends over 15 amino acids. The CDR3 loop is CASSPLSGSRNEQFF. The CDR3 nucleotides read TGCGCCAGCAGCCCCCTTTCGGGGAGTCGCAATGAGCAGTTCTTC.

This clone was seen once. The gene calls are TRBV5-1 and TRBJ1-1, with a weak D call TRBD1 (5 bases). Germline values: CDR1 SGHRS, CDR2 YFSETQ. V lost 3 bases and J 2 bases, leaving 11 bases between the germline ends. The CDR3 is 14 residues long. The CDR3 coding sequence is TGCGCCAGCAGCTCATTGACAGATAACACTGAAGCTTTCTTT. Translating it yields CASSSLTDNTEAFF.

This clone has only one observation. The chain couples TRBV2 to TRBJ1-4; D is possibly TRBD1 (6 bases). The CDR3 is 15 amino acids. Trimming shortened V by 5 bases and J by 3 bases, and 13 bases separated the two germline ends. Germline V gene lookup returns CDR1 SNHLY and CDR2 FYNNEI. The CDR3 reads CASSSTGIANEKLFF. The DNA for the CDR3 is TGTGCCAGCAGTTCTACAGGGATCGCTAATGAAAAACTGTTTTTT.

The chain couples TRBV7-2 to TRBJ1-5, with 7 nucleotides matching TRBD1. From germline, CDR1 is SGHTA and CDR2 FQGNSA. CDR3 length: 19 residues. J was trimmed by 0 bases and V by 4 bases; bases with no gene match: 15. In DNA, the CDR3 is TGTGCCAGCAGCTCCCTAGGGGGCCAGCTCCTTTATAGCAATCAGCCCCAGCATTTT. Its protein product is CASSSLGGQLLYSNQPQHF.

The chain uses TRBV6-6 and TRBJ1-5, with D possibly matching TRBD1 (6 bases). V lost 6 bases and J 4 bases, leaving 19 bases between the germline ends. The CDR3 sequence is 16 residues long. From germline, CDR1 is MNHNY and CDR2 SVGAGI (reference sequence). The CDR3 is CASRRPQGRVNQPQHF. The CDR3 DNA is TGTGCCAGCAGGCGACCCCAGGGGAGAGTTAATCAGCCCCAGCATTTT.

The chain links TRBV18 to TRBJ1-1, with 10 bases matching TRBD1. CDR3 length: 16 residues. V trimming: 2 bases; J trimming: 2 bases; junction bases outside the gene matches: 5. CDR1 KGHSH and CDR2 LQKENI come from the germline V gene. The CDR3 bases are TGTGCCAGCTCACCAAGGACAGGGGGAGATAACACTGAAGCTTTCTTT. Its translation is CASSPRTGGDNTEAFF.

V usage is TRBV7-2 and J usage is TRBJ2-3; 8 bases agree with TRBD2. Trimming removed 5 bases from V and 1 base from J; junction bases left unmatched: 2. The germline CDR1 and CDR2 sequences are SGHTA and FQGNSA. The CDR3 is 14 residues long. CDR3 sequence reads: CASSPLAGTDTQYF. The CDR3 DNA reads TGTGCCAGCAGCCCACTAGCGGGCACAGATACGCAGTATTTT.

The rearrangement joins TRBV7-8 to TRBJ2-7; perhaps TRBD2 as D (6 bases). The CDR3 loop spans 15 amino acids. V was cut by 1 base and J by 6 bases, with 16 bases left in between. The germline V gene has CDR1 SGHVS and CDR2 FQNEAQ. The CDR3 is CASSLVGGGWAEQYF. The DNA for the CDR3 is TGTGCCAGCAGCTTAGTGGGGGGTGGTTGGGCCGAGCAGTACTTC.